Listed below are T cell receptor beta chains from one sample, sequenced in a study of CD8+ T cells in alopecia areata. TCRdb's table, derived via immunoSEQ multiplex PCR, lists solely in-frame clones and lacks some. Altogether around 20,000 clones are present, roughly 60% being singletons, with the ten largest covering roughly 4.8%. Sequencing was done on a sample of CD4+ Tregs sorted from blood. These receptors all come from a human donor with alopecia areata. CDR3s include the opening cysteine and the closing phenylalanine or tryptophan. Each record gives: V gene, J gene, CDR3 protein.

TRBV5-1,TRBJ2-7,CASSPGLQPEDEQYF
TRBV6-5,TRBJ2-7,CASSYSRRALYF
TRBV28,TRBJ1-5,CASSNNGGRGMNQPQHF
TRBV7-9,TRBJ1-2,CASSGARGKNYGYTF
TRBV6-4,TRBJ1-1,CASSLNRDTEAFF
TRBV10-1,TRBJ2-1,CASSNVLGNEQFF
TRBV28,TRBJ1-5,CASSLRTGMRQPQHF
TRBV29-1,TRBJ2-3,CTGRDPDTQYF
TRBV7-2,TRBJ2-7,CASSPQAANYEQYF
TRBV10-3,TRBJ2-5,CAISDPGVSGEQYF
TRBV18,TRBJ2-3,CASSPRSVQQYF
TRBV5-1,.,CASSTGQNYEQYF
TRBV4-2,TRBJ2-5,CASSQGRGVTETQYF
TRBV7-2,TRBJ1-2,CASSLGAGSGYTF
TRBV4-2,TRBJ1-1,CASSQGLVTDTEAFF
TRBV7-8,TRBJ2-7,CASSQIPYEQYF
TRBV6-6,TRBJ2-5,CASSYGISGETQYF
TRBV11-2,TRBJ1-2,CASSVPGALYGYTF
TRBV18,TRBJ2-1,CASSLLGSSGDNSYNEQFF
TRBV5-5,TRBJ1-5,CASSLDRVQPQHF
TRBV7-9,TRBJ2-5,CASSLDPQETQYF
TRBV5-1,TRBJ1-4,CASSLAGEKLFF
TRBV6-5,TRBJ2-7,CASTDRSYEQYF
TRBV9,TRBJ2-3,CASSVGIAGSTDTQYF
TRBV4-3,TRBJ2-2,CASSQDARVILTGELFF
TRBV28,TRBJ2-6,CASSLSRHGGAGANVLTF
TRBV27,TRBJ2-3,CASSFTRGTDTQYF
TRBV6-6,TRBJ2-5,CASTRTVYQETQYF
TRBV7-2,TRBJ1-5,CASSELGTGLQPQHF